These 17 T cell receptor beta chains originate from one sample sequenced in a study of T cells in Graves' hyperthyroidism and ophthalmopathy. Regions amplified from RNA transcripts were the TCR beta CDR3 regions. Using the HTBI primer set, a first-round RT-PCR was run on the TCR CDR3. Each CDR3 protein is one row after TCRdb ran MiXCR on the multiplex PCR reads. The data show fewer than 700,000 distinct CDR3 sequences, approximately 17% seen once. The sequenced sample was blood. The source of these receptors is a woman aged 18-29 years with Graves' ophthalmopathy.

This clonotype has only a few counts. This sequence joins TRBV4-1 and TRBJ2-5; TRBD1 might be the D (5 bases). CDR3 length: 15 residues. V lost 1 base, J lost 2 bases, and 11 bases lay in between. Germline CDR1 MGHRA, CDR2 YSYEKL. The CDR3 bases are TGCGCCAGCAGCCAAGGATGGACACCACAAGAGACCCAGTACTTC. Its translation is CASSQGWTPQETQYF.

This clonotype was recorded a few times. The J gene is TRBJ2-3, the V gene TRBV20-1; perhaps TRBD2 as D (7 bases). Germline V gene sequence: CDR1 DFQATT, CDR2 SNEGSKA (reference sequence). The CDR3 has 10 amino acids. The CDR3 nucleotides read TGCAGGGGGGGGGCGGATACGCAGTATTTT. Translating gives CRGGADTQYF.

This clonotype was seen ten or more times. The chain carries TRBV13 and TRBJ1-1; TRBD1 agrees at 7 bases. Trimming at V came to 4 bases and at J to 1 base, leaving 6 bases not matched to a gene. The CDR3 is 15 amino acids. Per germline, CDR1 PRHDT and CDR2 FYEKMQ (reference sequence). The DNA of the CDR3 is TGTGCCAGCAGCTCAGGGGGTTCGGGGAACACTGAAGCTTTCTTT. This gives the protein CASSSGGSGNTEAFF. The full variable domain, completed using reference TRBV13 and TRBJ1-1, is AAGVIQSPRHLIKEKRETATLKCYPIPRHDTVYWYQQGPGQDPQFLISFYEKMQSDKGSIPDRFSAQQFSDYHSELNMSSLELGDSALYFCASSSGGSGNTEAFFGQGTRLTVV.

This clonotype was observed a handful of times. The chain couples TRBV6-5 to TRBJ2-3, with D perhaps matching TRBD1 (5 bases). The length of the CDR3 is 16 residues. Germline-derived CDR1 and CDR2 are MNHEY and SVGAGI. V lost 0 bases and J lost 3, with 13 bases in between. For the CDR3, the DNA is TGTGCCAGCAGTTACTCGACAGCAACCACGACAGATACGCAGTATTTT. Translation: CASSYSTATTTDTQYF.

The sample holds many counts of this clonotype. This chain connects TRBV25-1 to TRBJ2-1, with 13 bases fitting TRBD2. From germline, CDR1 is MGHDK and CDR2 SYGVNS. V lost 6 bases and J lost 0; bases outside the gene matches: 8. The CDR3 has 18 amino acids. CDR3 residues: CASSHQGLAGSSYNEQFF. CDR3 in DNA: TGTGCCAGCAGCCATCAGGGACTAGCGGGAAGCTCCTACAATGAGCAGTTCTTC.

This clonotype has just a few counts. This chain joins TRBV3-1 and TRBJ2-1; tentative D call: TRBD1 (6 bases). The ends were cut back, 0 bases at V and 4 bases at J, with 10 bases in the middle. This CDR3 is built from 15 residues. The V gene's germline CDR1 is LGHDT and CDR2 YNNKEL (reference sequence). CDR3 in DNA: TGTGCCAGCAGCCAAGAGGTGGGGGCTTACAATGAGCAGTTCTTC. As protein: CASSQEVGAYNEQFF.

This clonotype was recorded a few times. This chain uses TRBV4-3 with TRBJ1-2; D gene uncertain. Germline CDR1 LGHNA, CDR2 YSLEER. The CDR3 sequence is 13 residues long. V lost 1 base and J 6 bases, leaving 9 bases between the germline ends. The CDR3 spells CASSQGRLDGYTF. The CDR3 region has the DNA TGCGCCAGCAGCCAAGGAAGGTTGGATGGCTACACCTTC.

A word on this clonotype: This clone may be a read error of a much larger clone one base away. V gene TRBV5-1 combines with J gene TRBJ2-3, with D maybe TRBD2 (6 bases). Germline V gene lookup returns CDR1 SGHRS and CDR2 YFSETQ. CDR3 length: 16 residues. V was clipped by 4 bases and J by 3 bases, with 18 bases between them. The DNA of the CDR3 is TGCGCCAGCAGCCTGGAGGGACGGAGGATGACAGATACGCAGTATTTT. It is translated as CASSLEGRRMTDTQYF. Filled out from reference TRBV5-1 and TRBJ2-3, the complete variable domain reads KAGVTQTPRYLIKTRGQQVTLSCSPISGHRSVSWYQQTPGQGLQFLFEYFSETQRNKGNFPGRFSGRQFSNSRSEMNVSTLELGDSALYLCASSLEGRRMTDTQYFGPGTRLTVL.

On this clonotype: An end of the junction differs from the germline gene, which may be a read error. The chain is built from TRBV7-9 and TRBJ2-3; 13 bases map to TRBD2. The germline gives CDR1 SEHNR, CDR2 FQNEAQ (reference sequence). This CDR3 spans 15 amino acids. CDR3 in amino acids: CANSGLAGVTDTQYF. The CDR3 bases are TGTGCCAACAGCGGACTAGCGGGAGTCACAGATACGCAGTATTTT.

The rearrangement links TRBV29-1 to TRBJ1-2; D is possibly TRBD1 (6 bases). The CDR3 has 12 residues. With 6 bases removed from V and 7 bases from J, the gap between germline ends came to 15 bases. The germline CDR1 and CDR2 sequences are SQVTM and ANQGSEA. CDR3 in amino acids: CSVSGDPLGYTF. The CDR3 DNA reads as TGCAGCGTATCAGGGGACCCCCTTGGCTACACCTTC.

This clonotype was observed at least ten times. The CDR3 nucleotides are TGTGCCAGCAGTCCCTGGGCGAACACTGAAGCTTTCTTT. Translated: CASSPWANTEAFF. This chain connects TRBV27 to TRBJ1-1; D is undetermined. Germline V gene data show CDR1 as MNHEY and CDR2 as SMNVEV (reference sequence). This CDR3 is 13 amino acids long. V was cut by 5 bases and J by 1 base, with 8 bases left in between.

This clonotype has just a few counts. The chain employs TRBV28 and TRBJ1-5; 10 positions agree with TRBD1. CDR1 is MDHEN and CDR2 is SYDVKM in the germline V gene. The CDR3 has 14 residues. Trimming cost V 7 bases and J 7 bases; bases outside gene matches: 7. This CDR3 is CASNRDRGDQPQHF. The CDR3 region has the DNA TGTGCCAGCAACCGGGACAGGGGTGACCAGCCCCAGCATTTT.

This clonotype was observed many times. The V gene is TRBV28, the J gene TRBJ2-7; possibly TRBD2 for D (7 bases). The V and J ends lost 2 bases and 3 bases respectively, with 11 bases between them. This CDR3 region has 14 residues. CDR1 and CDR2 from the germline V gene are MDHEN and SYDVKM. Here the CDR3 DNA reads TGTGCCAGCAGTTTAAAGGGGGGGAGCTACGAGCAGTACTTC. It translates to CASSLKGGSYEQYF.

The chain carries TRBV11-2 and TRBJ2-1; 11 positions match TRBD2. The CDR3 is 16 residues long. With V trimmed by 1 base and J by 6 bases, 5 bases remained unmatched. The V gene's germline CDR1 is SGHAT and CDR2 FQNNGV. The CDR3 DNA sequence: TGTGCCAGCAGCTTAGGAAAGACTAGCGGGACCAATGAGCAGTTCTTC. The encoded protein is CASSLGKTSGTNEQFF.

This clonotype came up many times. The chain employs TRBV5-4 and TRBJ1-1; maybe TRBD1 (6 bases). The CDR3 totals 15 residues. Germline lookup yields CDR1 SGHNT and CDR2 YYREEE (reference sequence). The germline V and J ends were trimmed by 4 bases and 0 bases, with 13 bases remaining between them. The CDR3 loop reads CASSRDTFMNTEAFF. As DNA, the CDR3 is TGTGCCAGCAGCCGGGACACTTTTATGAACACTGAAGCTTTCTTT.

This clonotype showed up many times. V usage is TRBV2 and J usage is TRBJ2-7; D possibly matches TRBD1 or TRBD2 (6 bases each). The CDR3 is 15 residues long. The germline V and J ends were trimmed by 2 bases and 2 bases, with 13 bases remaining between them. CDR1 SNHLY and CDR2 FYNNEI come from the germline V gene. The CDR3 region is CASSETTGGAYEQYF. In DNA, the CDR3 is TGTGCCAGCAGTGAAACGACAGGCGGGGCCTACGAGCAGTACTTC.

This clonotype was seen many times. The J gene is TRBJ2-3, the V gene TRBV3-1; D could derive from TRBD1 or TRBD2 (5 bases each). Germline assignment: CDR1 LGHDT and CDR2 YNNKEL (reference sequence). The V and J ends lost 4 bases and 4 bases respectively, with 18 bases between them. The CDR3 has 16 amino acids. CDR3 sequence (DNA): TGTGCCAGCAGCCTTCTCGGGGACCCACCACCAGATACGCAGTATTTT. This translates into CASSLLGDPPPDTQYF.